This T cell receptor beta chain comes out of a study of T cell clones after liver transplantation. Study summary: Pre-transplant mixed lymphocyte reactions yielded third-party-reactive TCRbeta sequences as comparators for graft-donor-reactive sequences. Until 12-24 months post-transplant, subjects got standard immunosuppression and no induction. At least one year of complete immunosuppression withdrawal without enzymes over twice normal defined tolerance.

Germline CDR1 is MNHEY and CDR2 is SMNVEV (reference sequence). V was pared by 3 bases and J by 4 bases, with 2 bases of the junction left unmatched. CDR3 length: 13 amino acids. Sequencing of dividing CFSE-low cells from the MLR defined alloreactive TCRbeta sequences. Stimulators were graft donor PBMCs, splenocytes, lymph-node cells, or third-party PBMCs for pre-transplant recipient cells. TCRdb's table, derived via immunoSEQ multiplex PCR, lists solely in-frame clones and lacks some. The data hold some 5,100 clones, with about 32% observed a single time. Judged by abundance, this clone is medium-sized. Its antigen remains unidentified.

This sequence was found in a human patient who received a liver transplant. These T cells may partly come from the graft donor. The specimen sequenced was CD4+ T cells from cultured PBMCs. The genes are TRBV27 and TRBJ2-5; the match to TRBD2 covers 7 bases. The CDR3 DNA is TGTGCCAGCAGTTTTTGGGGGGGAGAGACCCAGTACTTC. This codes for CASSFWGGETQYF.